This entry lists 17 T cell receptor beta chains sequenced from one sample in a study of blood T cell repertoires in COVID-19. The method was immunoSEQ multiplex PCR; TCRdb's version includes in-frame clones alone and lacks a portion of them. This table holds about 240,000 clones, 86% found once. Source material: peripheral blood. The receptors here all came from a man aged 55 to 70 with acute or convalescent COVID-19.

This clone was seen a handful of times. This chain links TRBV3-1 (or the pseudogene TRBV3-2) with TRBJ1-5; TRBD1 aligns across 8 bases. V was pared by 6 bases and J by 2 bases, with 3 bases of the junction left unmatched. Germline V gives CDR1 LGHDT, CDR2 YNNKEL (reference sequence). This CDR3 is 14 amino acids long. The CDR3 region has the DNA TGTGCCAGCAGTTACAGGGGGGGCAATCAGCCCCAGCATTTT. Protein product: CASSYRGGNQPQHF.

The chain recombines TRBV29-1 with TRBJ2-7, with 11 bases that match TRBD2. The germline CDR1 and CDR2 sequences are SQVTM and ANQGSEA. This CDR3 region has 15 residues. The V and J ends lost 6 bases and 2 bases, in that order; junction bases with no gene match: 9. CDR3 amino acids: CSVDTSGSPTYEQYF. DNA for the CDR3: TGCAGCGTCGATACTAGCGGGAGTCCCACCTACGAGCAGTACTTC.

The table lists this clone with a few counts. The chain couples TRBV21-1 to TRBJ1-4; TRBD1, the D gene given by the table, was not confirmed from the DNA. TRBV21-1 is a listed pseudogene. The length of the CDR3 is 15 residues. The CDR3 sequence is CASSKGPFLGGKLFF. CDR3 sequence (DNA): TGTGCCAGCAGCAAAGGACCCTTCTTAGGGGGAAAACTGTTTTTT.

The J gene is TRBJ1-6, the V gene TRBV27, with a possible D match to TRBD1 (5 bases). Germline V gives CDR1 MNHEY, CDR2 SMNVEV (reference sequence). The CDR3 has 14 amino acids. Trimming shortened V by 6 bases and J by 10 bases, and 16 bases separated the two germline ends. The CDR3 reads CASSRRGGLSPLHF. Here the CDR3 DNA reads TGTGCCAGCAGCCGTCGGGGGGGGTTGTCACCCCTCCACTTT.

The genes are TRBV19 and TRBJ1-5, with a weak D call TRBD1 (5 bases). V was trimmed by 7 bases and J by 0 bases, leaving 19 bases between them. Germline CDR1 LNHDA, CDR2 SQIVND (reference sequence). This CDR3 contains 17 residues. The CDR3 sequence is CASTNRSLAYSNQPQHF. Here the CDR3 DNA reads TGTGCCAGTACGAACAGGTCACTTGCTTATAGCAATCAGCCCCAGCATTTT.

The chain uses TRBV28 and TRBJ1-1; 7 bases align to TRBD1. Unmatched junction bases numbered 7, after V lost 2 bases and J lost 7 bases. The germline CDR1 and CDR2 sequences are MDHEN and SYDVKM. CDR3 length: 14 amino acids. CDR3 in amino acids: CASSLGQDFFEAFF. The CDR3 DNA reads TGTGCCAGCAGTTTAGGACAGGACTTTTTTGAAGCTTTCTTT.

V is TRBV19 and J is TRBJ2-1; TRBD2 matches at 8 bases. The V gene end was trimmed by 6 bases and the J gene end by 1 base; junction bases not matched to a gene: 2. This CDR3 spans 14 amino acids. The germline V gene has CDR1 LNHDA and CDR2 SQIVND (reference sequence). The CDR3 sequence is CASRAGGSYNEQFF. CDR3 bases: TGTGCCAGTAGGGCGGGAGGTTCCTACAATGAGCAGTTCTTC. Combining the CDR3 with reference TRBV19 and TRBJ2-1 gives the whole variable domain DGGITQSPKYLFRKEGQNVTLSCEQNLNHDAMYWYRQDPGQGLRLIYYSQIVNDFQKGDIAEGYSVSREKKESFPLTVTSAQKNPTAFYLCASRAGGSYNEQFFGPGTRLTVL.

The chain combines TRBV6-2 or TRBV6-3 with TRBJ2-3, with D maybe TRBD1 (5 bases). The V gene's germline CDR1 is MNHEY and CDR2 SVGEGT. The length of the CDR3 is 14 residues. V lost 2 bases and J 2 bases, leaving 8 bases between the germline ends. This chain's CDR3 is CASSYRQNTDTQYF. CDR3 in DNA: TGTGCCAGCAGTTACCGACAGAACACAGATACGCAGTATTTT.

This chain joins TRBV6-6 and TRBJ2-1; D possibly corresponds to TRBD2 (6 bases). Between the trimmed V and J ends, which lost 0 bases and 5 bases, there was a span of 8 bases. CDR1 is MNHNY and CDR2 is SVGAGI in the germline V gene (reference sequence). The CDR3 extends over 14 amino acids. CDR3 nucleotides: TGTGCCAGCAGTTACTCCGGCGGGAACAATGAGCAGTTCTTC. Encoded protein: CASSYSGGNNEQFF.

V and J are TRBV19 and TRBJ2-7; 13 positions agree with TRBD2. The CDR3 consists of 15 residues. Germline V CDR1 and CDR2: LNHDA, SQIVND (reference sequence). The J segment lost 1 base and the V segment lost 6 bases, leaving 3 bases of the junction unmatched. For the CDR3, the DNA is TGTGCCAGTAGCGGGGGACTAGCGGGATCCTACGAGCAGTACTTC. It yields the protein CASSGGLAGSYEQYF.

This CDR3 reads CASSLAGTSIEQYF. Here the CDR3 DNA reads TGTGCCAGCAGCTTAGCCGGGACTAGTATCGAGCAGTACTTC. The chain recombines TRBV7-8 with TRBJ2-7, with TRBD2 matching over 8 bases. Looked up from germline, CDR1 is SGHVS and CDR2 is FQNEAQ. The CDR3 loop spans 14 amino acids. V was pared by 0 bases and J by 6 bases, with 4 bases of the junction left unmatched.

This rearrangement joins TRBV6-5 to TRBJ1-4; tentatively, D is TRBD1 (5 bases). Looked up from germline, CDR1 is MNHEY and CDR2 is SVGAGI. CDR3 size: 14 residues. Trimming shortened V by 9 bases and J by 3 bases, and 14 bases separated the two germline ends. CDR3 in amino acids: CASLDPGSNEKLFF. DNA for the CDR3: TGTGCCAGTCTAGACCCAGGGTCTAATGAAAAACTGTTTTTT.

CDR3 protein: CASSWTSGSSYNEQFF. CDR3 nucleotides: TGTGCCAGCAGTTGGACTAGCGGGAGTAGTTACAATGAGCAGTTCTTC. V gene TRBV3-1 (or the pseudogene TRBV3-2) combines with J gene TRBJ2-1; 13 nucleotides align to TRBD2. With V trimmed by 6 bases and J by 4 bases, 6 bases remained unmatched. In germline, CDR1 is LGHDT, CDR2 YNNKEL (reference sequence). This CDR3 contains 16 residues.

V and J are TRBV7-2 and TRBJ1-2; 7 nucleotides align to TRBD1. The germline V gene has CDR1 SGHTA and CDR2 FQGNSA. The CDR3 extends over 14 amino acids. The V gene end was trimmed by 6 bases and the J gene end by 3 bases; junction bases not matched to a gene: 7. DNA for the CDR3: TGTGCCAGCAGTCCAGGGGGTGGATACTATGGCTACACCTTC. Its protein product is CASSPGGGYYGYTF.

The chain carries TRBV7-2 and TRBJ2-7; 13 nucleotides match TRBD2. J lost 3 bases, V lost 5 bases, and 13 bases had no gene match. The CDR3 is 18 amino acids. The germline gives CDR1 SGHTA, CDR2 FQGNSA. The CDR3 DNA sequence: TGTGCCAGCAGCCCCCGGGGACTAGCGGGATCATGGGGCTACGAGCAGTACTTC. Translating gives CASSPRGLAGSWGYEQYF.

The chain employs TRBV28 and TRBJ1-2, with a weak D call TRBD1 (5 bases). Germline-derived CDR1 and CDR2 are MDHEN and SYDVKM. The length of the CDR3 is 14 residues. The V and J ends lost 6 bases and 0 bases respectively, with 11 bases between them. CDR3 region: CASRFREANYGYTF. CDR3 DNA sequence: TGTGCCAGCAGATTCAGGGAAGCTAACTATGGCTACACCTTC.

This sequence joins TRBV27 and TRBJ1-2; D is undetermined. V was pared by 6 bases and J by 8 bases, with 22 bases between. CDR3 length: 15 amino acids. Germline V gene sequence: CDR1 MNHEY, CDR2 SMNVEV (reference sequence). The CDR3 loop reads CASRPQSIKEAGYTF. DNA for the CDR3: TGTGCCAGCAGACCCCAATCGATTAAGGAAGCGGGCTACACCTTC.